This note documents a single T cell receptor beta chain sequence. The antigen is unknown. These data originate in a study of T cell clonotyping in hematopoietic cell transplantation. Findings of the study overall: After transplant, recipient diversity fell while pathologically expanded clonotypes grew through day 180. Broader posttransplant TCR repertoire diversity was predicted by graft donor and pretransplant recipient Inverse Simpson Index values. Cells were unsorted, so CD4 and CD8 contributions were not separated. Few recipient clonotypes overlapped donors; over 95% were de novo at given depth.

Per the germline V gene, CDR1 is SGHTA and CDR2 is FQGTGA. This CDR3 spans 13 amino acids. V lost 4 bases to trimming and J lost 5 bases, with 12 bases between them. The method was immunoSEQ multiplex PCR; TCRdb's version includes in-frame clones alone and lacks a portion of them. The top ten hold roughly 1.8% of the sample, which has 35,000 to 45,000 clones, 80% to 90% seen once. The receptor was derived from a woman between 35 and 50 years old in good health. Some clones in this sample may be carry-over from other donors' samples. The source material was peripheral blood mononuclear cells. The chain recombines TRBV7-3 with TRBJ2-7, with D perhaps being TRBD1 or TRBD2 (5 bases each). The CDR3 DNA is TGTGCCAGCAGCTCAACAAGGGGAGACGAGCAGTACTTC. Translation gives CASSSTRGDEQYF.